This T cell receptor beta chain was identified during a study of shared clonotypes between healthy human individuals. For this clone: Its antigen is currently unknown.

V lost 1 base and J lost 0, with 10 bases in between. Germline loops: CDR1 LNHNV, CDR2 YYDKDF (reference sequence). CDR3 length: 15 amino acids. Study observations and caveats: The study generally estimated greater richness for naive than memory subsets. Roughly 5% of naive CD4 clonotypes were common to a handful of donors.

It was CD45RO-negative cells, positively selected for CCR7, that made up naive CD8 cells, with terminally differentiated effector memory CD45RA+ cells excluded. Caucasian adults living in Nashville, Tennessee, provided all samples. In replicate PCRs of sorted subsets, approximately 200 ng DNA, approximately 32,000 T cell genomes, was used. Repertoires were generated with immunoSEQ multiplex PCR, while TCRdb's copy carries only in-frame clones and drops some. Among about 2.2 million clones listed, around 93% were seen once. This clonotype was sampled from a young man in good health. Some clones in this sample may be carry-over from other donors' samples. V gene TRBV15 combines with J gene TRBJ2-7, with D possibly matching TRBD1 (5 bases). The sample taken for sequencing was naive CD8+ T cells from PBMCs. CDR3 protein: CATSRVGLSSYEQYF. The CDR3 region has the DNA TGTGCCACCAGCAGAGTGGGGCTAAGCTCCTACGAGCAGTACTTC.